There are a few counts of the clone carrying this T cell receptor beta chain. Its target is not known. PCR was performed using 60 Vbeta and 13 Jbeta primers. Sequencing used immunoSEQ multiplex PCR; TCRdb keeps in-frame clones, though not all of them. Among about 180,000 clones listed, about 78% were seen once. Germline V gives CDR1 SQVTM, CDR2 ANQGSEA. This CDR3 spans 13 amino acids. The J segment lost 9 bases and the V segment lost 3 bases, leaving 4 bases of the junction unmatched. These data belong to a study of cytomegalovirus exposure and HLA in healthy donors. Study-wide points: Later genetic work tied a missense DCLRE1C variant to beta-chain V and J trimming. In a later analysis, HLA-associated beta chains showed higher expansion and lower generation probabilities than comparable chains. Reported performance of the classifier showed diagnosis of cytomegalovirus status with high specificity and sensitivity.

The TCR originated in a man in his sixties in good health and CMV-seronegative. The sequenced sample consisted of PBMCs. The chain links TRBV29-1 to TRBJ2-1; 11 bases fit TRBD1. The CDR3 DNA reads as TGCAGCGTTGAGCGGACAGGGGGCAGTGAGCAGTTCTTC. This encodes CSVERTGGSEQFF.